This T cell receptor (beta chain) was captured in a study of radiotherapy plus CTLA-4 blockade in lung cancer. Clones were sequenced by immunoSEQ multiplex PCR, and TCRdb holds only the in-frame ones, with some missing. Seen here are about 66,000 clones, about 80% observed once, and the top ten hold approximately 4.1%. Concerning this clone itself: Antigen: not known.

Findings and caveats of the study: TCR clones of tumor origin grew in blood after radiotherapy plus ipilimumab.

V lost 0 bases and J lost 4, with 8 bases in between. The V gene's germline CDR1 is WNHNN and CDR2 SYGVQD (reference sequence). The CDR3 extends over 14 amino acids. This chain joins TRBV10-1 and TRBJ2-3; unclear D gene. Material: peripheral blood, obtained from a patient treated with radiotherapy plus ipilimumab. This TCR derives from a human donor with non-small cell lung cancer who had a partial response to radiotherapy plus ipilimumab. The CDR3 sequence: CASSESESPDTQYF. CDR3 DNA: TGCGCCAGCAGTGAGTCGGAGTCTCCAGATACGCAGTATTTT.